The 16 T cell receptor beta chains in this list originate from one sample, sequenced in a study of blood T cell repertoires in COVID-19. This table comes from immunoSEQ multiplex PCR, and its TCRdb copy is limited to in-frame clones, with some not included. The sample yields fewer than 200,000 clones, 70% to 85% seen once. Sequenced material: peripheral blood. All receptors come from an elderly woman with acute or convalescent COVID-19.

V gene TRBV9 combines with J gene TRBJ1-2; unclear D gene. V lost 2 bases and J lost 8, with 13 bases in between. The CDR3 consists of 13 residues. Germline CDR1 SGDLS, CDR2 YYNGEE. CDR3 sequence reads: CASSVSEGSGYTF. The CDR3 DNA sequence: TGTGCCAGCAGCGTTTCAGAGGGTTCCGGCTACACCTTC.

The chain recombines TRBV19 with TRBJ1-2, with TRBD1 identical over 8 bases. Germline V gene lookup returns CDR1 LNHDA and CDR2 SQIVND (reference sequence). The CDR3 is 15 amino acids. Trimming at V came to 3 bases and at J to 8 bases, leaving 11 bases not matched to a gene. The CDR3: CASSIADGQGGGYTF. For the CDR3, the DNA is TGTGCCAGTAGTATTGCAGACGGACAGGGAGGCGGCTACACCTTC.

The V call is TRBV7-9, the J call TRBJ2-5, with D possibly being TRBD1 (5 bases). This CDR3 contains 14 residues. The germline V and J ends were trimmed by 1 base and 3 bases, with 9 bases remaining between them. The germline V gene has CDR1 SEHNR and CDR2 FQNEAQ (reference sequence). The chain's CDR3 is CASSLGVGEETQYF. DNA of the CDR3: TGTGCCAGCAGCTTAGGAGTAGGGGAAGAGACCCAGTACTTC. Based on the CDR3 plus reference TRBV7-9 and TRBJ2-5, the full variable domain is DTGVSQNPRHKITKRGQNVTFRCDPISEHNRLYWYRQTLGQGPEFLTYFQNEAQLEKSRLLSDRFSAERPKGSFSTLEIQRTEQGDSAMYLCASSLGVGEETQYFGPGTRLLVL.

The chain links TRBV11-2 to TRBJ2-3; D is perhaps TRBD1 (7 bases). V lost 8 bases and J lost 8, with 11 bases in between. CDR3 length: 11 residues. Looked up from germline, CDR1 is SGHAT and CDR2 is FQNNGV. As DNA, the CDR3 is TGTGCCAGCTCTCAGGGGGGTACGCAGTATTTT. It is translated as CASSQGGTQYF.

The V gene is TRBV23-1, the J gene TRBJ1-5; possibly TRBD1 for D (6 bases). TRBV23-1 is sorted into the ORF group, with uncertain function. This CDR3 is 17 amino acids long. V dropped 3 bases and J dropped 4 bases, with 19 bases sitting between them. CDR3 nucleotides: TGCGCCAGCAGTCATGCGAGGGAGACAGGTTGGAATCAGCCCCAGCATTTT. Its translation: CASSHARETGWNQPQHF.

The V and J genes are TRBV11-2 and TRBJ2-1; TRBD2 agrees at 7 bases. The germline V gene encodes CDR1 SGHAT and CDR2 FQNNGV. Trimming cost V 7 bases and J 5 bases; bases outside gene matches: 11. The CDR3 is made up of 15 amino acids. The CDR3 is CASTAGTTTHNEQFF. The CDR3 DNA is TGTGCCAGCACCGCGGGGACTACTACTCACAATGAGCAGTTCTTC. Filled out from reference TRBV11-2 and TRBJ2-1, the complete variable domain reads EAGVAQSPRYKIIEKRQSVAFWCNPISGHATLYWYQQILGQGPKLLIQFQNNGVVDDSQLPKDRFSAERLKGVDSTLKIQPAKLEDSAVYLCASTAGTTTHNEQFFGPGTRLTVL.

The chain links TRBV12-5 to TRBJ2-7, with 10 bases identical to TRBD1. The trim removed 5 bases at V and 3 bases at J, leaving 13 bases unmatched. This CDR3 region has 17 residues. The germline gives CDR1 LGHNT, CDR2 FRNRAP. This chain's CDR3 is CASGRAGQGPTHYEQYF. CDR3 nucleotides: TGTGCTAGTGGTCGAGCGGGACAGGGGCCTACCCACTACGAGCAGTACTTC.

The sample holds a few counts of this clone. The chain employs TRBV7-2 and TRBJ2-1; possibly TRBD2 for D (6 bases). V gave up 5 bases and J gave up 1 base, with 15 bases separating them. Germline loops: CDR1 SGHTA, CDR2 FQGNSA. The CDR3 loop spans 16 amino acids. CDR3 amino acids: CASSHLRGGSYNEQFF. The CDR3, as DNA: TGTGCCAGCAGCCATCTCCGGGGAGGATCCTACAATGAGCAGTTCTTC. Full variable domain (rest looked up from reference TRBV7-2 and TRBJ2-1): GAGVSQSPSNKVTEKGKDVELRCDPISGHTALYWYRQSLGQGLEFLIYFQGNSAPDKSGLPSDRFSAERTGGSVSTLTIQRTQQEDSAVYLCASSHLRGGSYNEQFFGPGTRLTVL.

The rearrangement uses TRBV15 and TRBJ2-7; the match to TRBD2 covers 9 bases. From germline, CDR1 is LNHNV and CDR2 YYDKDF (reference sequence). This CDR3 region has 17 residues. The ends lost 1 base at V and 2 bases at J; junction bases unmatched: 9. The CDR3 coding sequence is TGTGCCACCAGCAGAGGAGTGGCGGGAGGGCCTCCCTACGAGCAGTACTTC. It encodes CATSRGVAGGPPYEQYF.

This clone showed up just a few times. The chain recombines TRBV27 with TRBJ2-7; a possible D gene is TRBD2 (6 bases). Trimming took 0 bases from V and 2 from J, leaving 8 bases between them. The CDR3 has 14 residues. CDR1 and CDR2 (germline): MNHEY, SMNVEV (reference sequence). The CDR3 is CASSLSRGPYEQYF. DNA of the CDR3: TGTGCCAGCAGTTTATCGCGGGGTCCCTACGAGCAGTACTTC.

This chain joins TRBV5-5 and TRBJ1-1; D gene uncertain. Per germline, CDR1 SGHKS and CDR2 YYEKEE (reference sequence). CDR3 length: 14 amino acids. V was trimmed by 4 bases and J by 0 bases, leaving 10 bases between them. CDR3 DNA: TGTGCCAGCAGCATATACGGGATGAACACTGAAGCTTTCTTT. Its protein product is CASSIYGMNTEAFF.

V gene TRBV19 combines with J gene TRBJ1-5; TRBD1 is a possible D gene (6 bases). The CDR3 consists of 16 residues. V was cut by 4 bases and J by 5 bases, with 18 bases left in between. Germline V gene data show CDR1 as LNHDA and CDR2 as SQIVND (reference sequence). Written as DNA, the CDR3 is TGTGCCAGTAGTAACCACCCGACAGGAGCAGATCAGCCCCAGCATTTT. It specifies CASSNHPTGADQPQHF.

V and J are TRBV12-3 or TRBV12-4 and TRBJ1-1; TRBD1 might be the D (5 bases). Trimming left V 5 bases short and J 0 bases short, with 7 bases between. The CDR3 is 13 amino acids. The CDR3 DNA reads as TGTGCCAGCAGTGGGGGGATGAACACTGAAGCTTTCTTT. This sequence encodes CASSGGMNTEAFF.

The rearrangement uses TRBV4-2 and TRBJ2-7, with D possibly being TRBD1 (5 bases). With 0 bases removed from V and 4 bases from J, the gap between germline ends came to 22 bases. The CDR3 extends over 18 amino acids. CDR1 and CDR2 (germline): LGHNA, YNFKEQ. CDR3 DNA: TGTGCCAGCAGCCAAGAAAGGGGAAACTACGTGCCCCCATACGAGCAGTACTTC. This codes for CASSQERGNYVPPYEQYF.

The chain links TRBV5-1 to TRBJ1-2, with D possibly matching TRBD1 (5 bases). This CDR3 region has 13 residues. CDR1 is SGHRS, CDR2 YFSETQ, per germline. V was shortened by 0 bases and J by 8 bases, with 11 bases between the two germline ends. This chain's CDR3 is CASSLDSQGGYTF. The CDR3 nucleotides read TGCGCCAGCAGCTTGGATTCGCAGGGAGGCTACACCTTC.

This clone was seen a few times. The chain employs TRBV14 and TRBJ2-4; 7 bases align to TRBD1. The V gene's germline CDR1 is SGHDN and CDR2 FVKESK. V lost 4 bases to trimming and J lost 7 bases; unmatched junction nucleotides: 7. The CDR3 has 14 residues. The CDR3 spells CASSRDRVGNIQYF. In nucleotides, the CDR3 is TGTGCCAGCAGCCGAGACAGGGTTGGGAACATTCAGTACTTC.